This TCR beta chain was captured in a study of T cell changes during pregnancy in multiple sclerosis. V lost 2 bases and J lost 3, with 14 bases in between. The CDR3 runs to 16 residues. Germline CDR1 is KGHSH and CDR2 is LQKENI. The data were produced by immunoSEQ multiplex PCR, yet TCRdb's version contains in-frame clones alone and is incomplete. The data contain 75,000 to 100,000 clones, approximately 90% of them singletons. The sample in question was peripheral blood, obtained after pregnancy. This clonotype was obtained from a female donor in good health, enrolled as a control in a pregnancy study. V gene TRBV18 combines with J gene TRBJ1-5; TRBD1 might be the D (5 bases). The DNA for the CDR3 is TGTGCCAGCTCACCAACTCGGGGGGGTTACAATCAGCCCCAGCATTTT. Protein: CASSPTRGGYNQPQHF.